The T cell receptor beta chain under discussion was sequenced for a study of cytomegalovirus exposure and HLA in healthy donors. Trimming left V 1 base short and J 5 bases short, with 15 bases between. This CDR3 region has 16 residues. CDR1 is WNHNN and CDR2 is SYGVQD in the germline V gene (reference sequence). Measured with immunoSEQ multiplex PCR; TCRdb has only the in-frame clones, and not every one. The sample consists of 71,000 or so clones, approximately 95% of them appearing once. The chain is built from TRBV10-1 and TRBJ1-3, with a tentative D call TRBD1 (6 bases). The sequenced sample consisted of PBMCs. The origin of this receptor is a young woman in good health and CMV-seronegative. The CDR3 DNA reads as TGCGCCAGCAGTGAGTTCCGAACAGGGAGAAGAAACACCATATATTTT. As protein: CASSEFRTGRRNTIYF.